Below, 7 T cell receptor beta chains from the same sample are listed, as sequenced in a study of beta chain features in type 1 diabetes (dated by TCRdb to 2017 to 2018). What the authors observed across the whole study: In all four CD4+ subsets, TCRB CDR3 length was moderately but significantly shorter in type 1 diabetes patients.

Library creation used the immunoSEQ multiplex PCR assay. All of the isolated RNA was reverse transcribed with the High Capacity cDNA Reverse Transcription Kit, so expressed TCRB transcripts were sequenced. TCRdb took this table from immuneACCESS and kept in-frame rearrangements with V and J called. Such tables lack part of the clones; where checked against another copy, unresolved V genes explain under half of the gap, and the rest is unexplained. For this sample there are 250,000 to 300,000 clones; approximately 15% appear just once. Of the sample, over 0.015% falls within the top ten clones. Their antigens are not known. The sequencing sample was made of naive CD4+ T cells from blood. The sample's cell subset or site label, decoded: true naive CD4+ T cells. These receptors were collected from a man under 40 with type 1 diabetes.

This clone was seen only a few times. The chain joins TRBV28 to TRBJ2-7; TRBD1 agrees at 7 bases. From germline, CDR1 is MDHEN and CDR2 SYDVKM. V shed 7 bases and J 0 bases; nucleotides not matched to a gene: 12. The CDR3 sequence is 16 residues long. The DNA of the CDR3 is TGTGCCAGCACCGTAGGGGGCCGGCTGGGCTCCTACGAGCAGTACTTC. Its translation: CASTVGGRLGSYEQYF.

This clone showed up just a few times. The V and J genes are TRBV9 and TRBJ1-1; 8 bases are a match to TRBD1. The V gene's germline CDR1 is SGDLS and CDR2 YYNGEE. J gave up 7 bases and V 1 base, and 6 bases lay outside the gene matches. This CDR3 has 14 residues. For the CDR3, the DNA is TGTGCCAGCAGCGTAACAGGGGGTTCAATTGAAGCTTTCTTT. Protein product: CASSVTGGSIEAFF. Filled out from reference TRBV9 and TRBJ1-1, the complete variable domain reads DSGVTQTPKHLITATGQRVTLRCSPRSGDLSVYWYQQSLDQGLQFLIQYYNGEERAKGNILERFSAQQFPDLHSELNLSSLELGDSALYFCASSVTGGSIEAFFGQGTRLTVV.

This clone was seen a few times. V is TRBV19 and J is TRBJ2-2; TRBD1 is a possible D gene (5 bases). The CDR3 totals 12 residues. In germline, CDR1 is LNHDA, CDR2 SQIVND (reference sequence). V dropped 3 bases and J dropped 9 bases, with 8 bases sitting between them. The CDR3 DNA reads as TGTGCCAGTAGTATTCGGACACGGGAGCTGTTTTTT. The encoded protein is CASSIRTRELFF.

The chain recombines TRBV6-6 with TRBJ1-2; D ambiguous. The CDR3 covers 15 residues. Germline lookup yields CDR1 MNHNY and CDR2 SVGAGI (reference sequence). The V end was cut by 2 bases, the J end by 0 bases, with 10 bases between. CDR3 DNA: TGTGCCAGCAGTTACACGGATACAGCTAACTATGGCTACACCTTC. This gives the protein CASSYTDTANYGYTF.

This clone was picked up a small number of times. CDR3 in amino acids: CASSVAGADGYTF. As DNA, the CDR3 is TGTGCCAGCAGCGTAGCAGGGGCTGACGGCTACACCTTC. V and J are TRBV9 and TRBJ1-2, with D possibly TRBD1 on 6 matching bases. Germline assignment: CDR1 SGDLS and CDR2 YYNGEE. Deletions cut 0 bases from V and 8 bases from J, with 11 bases between. CDR3 length: 13 residues.

V usage is TRBV30 and J usage is TRBJ1-1, with 9 bases fitting TRBD1. The CDR3 is made up of 14 amino acids. Germline values: CDR1 GTSNPN, CDR2 SVGIG (reference sequence). Trimming cost V 2 bases and J 2 bases; bases outside gene matches: 3. The CDR3 region is CAWSLGQGNTEAFF. In DNA form, the CDR3 reads TGTGCCTGGAGTCTGGGACAGGGTAACACTGAAGCTTTCTTT. The variable domain in full, with the rest retrieved from reference TRBV30 and TRBJ1-1, is SQTIHQWPATLVQPVGSPLSLECTVEGTSNPNLYWYRQAAGRGLQLLFYSVGIGQISSEVPQNLSASRPQDRQFILSSKKLLLSDSGFYLCAWSLGQGNTEAFFGQGTRLTVV.

A few counts support this clone. The chain has TRBV18 and TRBJ2-2; 11 nucleotides line up with TRBD2. Germline CDR1 reads KGHSH; CDR2 reads LQKENI. V was pared by 4 bases and J by 0 bases, with 4 bases of the junction left unmatched. The CDR3 loop spans 17 amino acids. The CDR3 reads CASSLAGLAANTGELFF. In nucleotides, the CDR3 is TGTGCCAGCTCACTAGCGGGACTAGCGGCGAACACCGGGGAGCTGTTTTTT.